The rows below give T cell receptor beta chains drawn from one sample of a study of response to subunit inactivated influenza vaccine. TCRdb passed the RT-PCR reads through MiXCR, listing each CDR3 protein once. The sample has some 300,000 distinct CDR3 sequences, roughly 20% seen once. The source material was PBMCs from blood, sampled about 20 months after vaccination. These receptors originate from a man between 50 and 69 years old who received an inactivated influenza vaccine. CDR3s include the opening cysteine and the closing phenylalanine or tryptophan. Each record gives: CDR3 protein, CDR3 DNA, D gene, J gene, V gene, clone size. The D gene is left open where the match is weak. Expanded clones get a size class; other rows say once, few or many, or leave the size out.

CASSLEGGRAGNTIYF,TGTGCCAGCAGTCTAGAAGGCGGGAGAGCTGGAAACACCATATATTTT,.,TRBJ1-3,TRBV25-1,many
CASSTSQGAYEQYF,TGCGCCAGCAGTACTTCCCAAGGAGCCTACGAGCAGTACTTC,.,TRBJ2-7,TRBV5-1,.
CASSDNGGGTTDTQYF,TGTGCCAGCAGTGACAATGGCGGGGGGACCACAGATACGCAGTATTTT,TRBD2,TRBJ2-3,TRBV6-4,few
CASRRDRGIGRDTQYF,TGTGCCAGTAGGCGGGACAGGGGGATTGGCAGAGATACGCAGTATTTT,TRBD1,TRBJ2-3,TRBV19,many
CASTQVLSAGANVLTF,TGTGCCAGCACCCAGGTGCTAAGTGCGGGGGCCAACGTCCTGACTTTC,.,TRBJ2-6,TRBV6-1,.
CASSSPGQIVKLFF,TGTGCCAGCAGCTCACCGGGACAGATAGTGAAACTGTTTTTT,TRBD1,TRBJ1-4,TRBV7-9,.
CASSQEEATGVDNSPLHF,TGCGCCAGCAGCCAAGAAGAAGCGACAGGAGTTGACAATTCACCCCTCCACTTT,.,TRBJ1-6,TRBV4-1,few
CASSWGIVGNTEAFF,TGTGCCAGCAGTTGGGGAATCGTGGGGAACACTGAAGCTTTCTTT,.,TRBJ1-1,TRBV6-5,.
CASSLGLSSGEQFF,TGTGCCAGCAGCTTGGGACTATCATCTGGTGAGCAGTTCTTC,.,TRBJ2-1,TRBV5-6,many
CASSWDSGTANEQFF,TGCGCCAGCAGCTGGGACTCTGGGACAGCGAATGAGCAGTTCTTC,.,TRBJ2-1,TRBV5-1,.
CASSSGVFNYGYTF,TGTGCCAGCAGCTCAGGGGTTTTTAACTATGGCTACACCTTC,.,TRBJ1-2,TRBV12-3/TRBV12-4,.
CASAGFSNQPQHF,TGTGCCAGCGCTGGTTTTAGCAATCAGCCCCAGCATTTT,.,TRBJ1-5,TRBV6-6,.
CASSSRQGLYNEQFF,TGTGCCAGCAGTTCTCGACAGGGGCTCTACAATGAGCAGTTCTTC,TRBD1,TRBJ2-1,TRBV6-5,.
CASFLPETGLREQFF,TGTGCCAGCTTCTTGCCCGAGACAGGGCTGCGTGAGCAGTTCTTC,TRBD1,TRBJ2-1,TRBV25-1,.
CATLTTPQGGNNQPQHF,TGTGCCACCCTCACCACTCCACAGGGTGGTAACAATCAGCCCCAGCATTTT,.,TRBJ1-5,TRBV15,few
CASSWTGVDTEAFF,TGTGCCAGCAGCTGGACAGGGGTAGACACTGAAGCTTTCTTT,TRBD1,TRBJ1-1,TRBV14,.
CASGTNSPLHF,TGTGCCAGCGGGACCAATTCACCCCTCCACTTT,.,TRBJ1-6,TRBV28,few
CSASGNYGYTF,TGCAGTGCTAGCGGGAACTATGGCTACACCTTC,.,TRBJ1-2,TRBV20-1,.
CASSPLGGRSNEQFF,TGTGCCAGCTCACCGCTTGGCGGCAGGTCCAATGAGCAGTTCTTC,.,TRBJ2-1,TRBV18,few
CASSAESGTTYNEQFF,TGTGCCAGCTCAGCAGAGTCCGGGACTACCTACAATGAGCAGTTCTTC,TRBD2,TRBJ2-1,TRBV18,few
CASRQGATEAFF,TGCGCCAGCAGGCAGGGTGCTACTGAAGCTTTCTTT,.,TRBJ1-1,TRBV5-1,many
CASSPEGDF,TGCGCCAGCAGCCCGGAGGGGGACTTC,.,TRBJ2-7,TRBV10-1,.
CASSGRGYGYTF,TGTGCCAGCAGTGGTCGTGGCTATGGCTACACCTTC,.,TRBJ1-2,TRBV2,few
CASSQAFRGNTEAFF,TGTGCCAGCAGCCAAGCCTTCCGAGGGAACACTGAAGCTTTCTTT,.,TRBJ1-1,TRBV3-1,.
CASINRGQTEAFF,TGTGCCAGCATCAACAGGGGGCAAACTGAAGCTTTCTTT,TRBD1,TRBJ1-1,TRBV5-5,few
CASSLDTTGLGTEAFF,TGCGCCAGCAGCTTGGACACAACAGGGTTGGGCACTGAAGCTTTCTTT,.,TRBJ1-1,TRBV5-1,.
CASSKQGARTGELFF,TGTGCCAGCAGTAAACAGGGGGCTCGCACCGGGGAGCTGTTTTTT,TRBD1,TRBJ2-2,TRBV27,.
CASSLDRSTYEQYF,TGTGCCAGCAGTTTGGACAGGTCGACCTACGAGCAGTACTTC,TRBD1,TRBJ2-7,TRBV6-5,.
CASSSLTGGTYGYTF,TGTGCCAGCAGTTCATTGACAGGGGGAACCTATGGCTACACCTTC,TRBD1,TRBJ1-2,TRBV12-3/TRBV12-4,few
CASNWWTGETGELFF,TGTGCCAGCAACTGGTGGACGGGGGAGACCGGGGAGCTGTTTTTT,.,TRBJ2-2,TRBV28,.
CASSPAGDTTYEQYF,TGTGCCAGCAGCCCAGCAGGGGACACGACCTACGAGCAGTACTTC,.,TRBJ2-7,TRBV4-2,.
CASSHNSGSSNEQFF,TGTGCCAGCAGCCATAATAGCGGGAGCTCGAATGAGCAGTTCTTC,TRBD2,TRBJ2-1,TRBV4-2,few
CSARRAGGRSNEQFF,TGCAGTGCTAGAAGGGCGGGAGGGCGGTCGAATGAGCAGTTCTTC,TRBD2,TRBJ2-1,TRBV20-1,.
CASPPLAGVIDTQYF,TGTGCCAGCCCACCCCTAGCGGGGGTGATAGATACGCAGTATTTT,TRBD2,TRBJ2-3,TRBV6-2/TRBV6-3,.
CASSYPSGGTDTQYF,TGTGCCAGCAGCTATCCTAGCGGTGGCACAGATACGCAGTATTTT,TRBD2,TRBJ2-3,TRBV11-2,.
CASSLGTGIEQYF,TGCGCCAGCAGCTTAGGGACAGGGATCGAGCAGTACTTC,TRBD1,TRBJ2-7,TRBV5-1,once
CASRNRGINTDTQYF,TGTGCCAGCAGAAACAGGGGAATCAACACAGATACGCAGTATTTT,TRBD1,TRBJ2-3,TRBV2,.
CAVRGSEQFF,TGTGCCGTTCGGGGCAGTGAGCAGTTCTTC,.,TRBJ2-1,TRBV12-3/TRBV12-4,.
CSVGDSNYGYTF,TGCAGCGTTGGAGACAGTAACTATGGCTACACCTTC,.,TRBJ1-2,TRBV29-1,many
CASSQGRGPLSYEQYF,TGCGCCAGCAGCCAAGGACGGGGACCACTTTCCTACGAGCAGTACTTC,.,TRBJ2-7,TRBV4-1,.
CASSQGGSQYF,TGTGCCAGCAGCCAAGGGGGATCGCAGTATTTT,.,TRBJ2-3,TRBV3-1,.
CATSRDRWTGELFF,TGTGCCACCAGCAGAGACCGTTGGACCGGGGAGCTGTTTTTT,.,TRBJ2-2,TRBV15,.
CASSFGESYGYTF,TGTGCCAGCAGTTTTGGGGAATCCTATGGCTACACCTTC,.,TRBJ1-2,TRBV12-3/TRBV12-4,many
CSARAGQETQYF,TGCAGTGCTAGAGCGGGGCAAGAGACCCAGTACTTC,.,TRBJ2-5,TRBV20-1,few
CASSQDFARDGGELFF,TGCGCCAGCAGCCAAGACTTTGCCAGGGACGGCGGGGAGCTGTTTTTT,.,TRBJ2-2,TRBV4-3,.
CSAREVLDANTGELFF,TGCAGTGCTAGAGAGGTACTGGACGCGAACACCGGGGAGCTGTTTTTT,.,TRBJ2-2,TRBV20-1,.
CASSEKLASPLHF,TGCGCCAGCAGCGAGAAGTTGGCTTCACCCCTCCACTTT,.,TRBJ1-6,TRBV5-1,few
CASSPAPMGGEGITEAFF,TGCGCCAGCAGCCCCGCCCCTATGGGGGGAGAAGGAATCACTGAAGCTTTCTTT,.,TRBJ1-1,TRBV4-3,.
CASSERGTGTDTQYF,TGTGCCAGCAGCGAGAGGGGCACAGGGACGGATACGCAGTATTTT,.,TRBJ2-3,TRBV9,few
CASSQNLALGTDTQYF,TGTGCCAGCAGCCAAAACCTAGCGTTGGGCACAGATACGCAGTATTTT,.,TRBJ2-3,TRBV3-1,few
CSVGGTGFRSYEQYF,TGCAGCGTTGGAGGGACAGGGTTCAGAAGCTACGAGCAGTACTTC,TRBD1,TRBJ2-7,TRBV29-1,.
CASSSAGQVYNEQFF,TGCGCCAGCAGCTCAGCGGGACAGGTCTACAATGAGCAGTTCTTC,.,TRBJ2-1,TRBV5-1,.
CASRNPGQSIANYGYTF,TGTGCCAGCCGGAACCCGGGACAGTCAATAGCTAACTATGGCTACACCTTC,TRBD1,TRBJ1-2,TRBV6-2/TRBV6-3,few
CSVEEQSQLFF,TGCAGCGTTGAAGAACAGTCTCAACTGTTTTTT,.,TRBJ1-4,TRBV29-1,.
CASSPDLDTQYF,TGCGCCAGCAGCCCGGACTTGGATACGCAGTATTTT,.,TRBJ2-3,TRBV5-1,.